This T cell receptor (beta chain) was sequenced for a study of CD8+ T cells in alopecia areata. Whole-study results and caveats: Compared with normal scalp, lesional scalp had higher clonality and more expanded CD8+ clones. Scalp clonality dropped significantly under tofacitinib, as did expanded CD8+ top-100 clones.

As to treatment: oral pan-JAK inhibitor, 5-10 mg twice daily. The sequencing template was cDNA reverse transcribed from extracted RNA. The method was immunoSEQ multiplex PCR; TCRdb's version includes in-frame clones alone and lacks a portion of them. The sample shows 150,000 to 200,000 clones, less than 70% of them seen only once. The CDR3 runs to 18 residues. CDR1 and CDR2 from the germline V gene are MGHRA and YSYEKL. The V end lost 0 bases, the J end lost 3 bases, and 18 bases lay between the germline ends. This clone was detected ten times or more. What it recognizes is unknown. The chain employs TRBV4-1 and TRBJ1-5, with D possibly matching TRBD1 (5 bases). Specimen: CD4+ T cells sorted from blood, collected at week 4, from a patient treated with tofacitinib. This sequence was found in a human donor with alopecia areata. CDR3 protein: CASSQDRDGLGFNQPQHF. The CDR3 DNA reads TGCGCCAGCAGCCAAGACAGGGACGGGCTCGGCTTCAATCAGCCCCAGCATTTT.